The T cell receptor (beta chain) under discussion was sequenced for a study of blood T cell repertoires in COVID-19. Study as a whole: Acute-phase and convalescent COVID-19 samples originated in the United States, Italy and Spain. Sources were T cells, B-cell-depleted T cells, or PBMCs; the material itself was cDNA or gDNA.

Methods used by the authors: By means of reference gene primer amplification, nucleated cell counts were estimated. Assay used: immunoSEQ multiplex PCR; TCRdb lists only in-frame clones, some missing. That table gives V, J and clone size, and the DNA gave D and trimming. The repertoire holds about 140,000 clones, with 65% to 80% as singletons. This CDR3 is 14 amino acids long. In germline, CDR1 is SGHTA, CDR2 FQGNSA. V was clipped by 2 bases and J by 10 bases; unmatched bases: 5. The chain joins TRBV7-2 to TRBJ1-1; 12 bases map to TRBD1. The sequenced sample was peripheral blood. This TCR was recovered from an older woman with acute or convalescent COVID-19. CDR3 coding DNA: TGTGCCAGCAGCTTATCCGGGACAGGGGGCTTAGCTTTCTTT. It encodes CASSLSGTGGLAFF.